The 12 T cell receptor beta chains reported below all come from one sample, sequenced in a study of cytomegalovirus exposure and HLA in healthy donors. The PCR used 60 Vbeta and 13 Jbeta primers. Assay used: immunoSEQ multiplex PCR; TCRdb lists only in-frame clones, some missing. The sample holds around 140,000 clones; about 8.9% are singletons and the top ten take less than 2%. The sample was PBMCs. These receptors all stem from a man aged 50-60 years in good health and CMV-seronegative.

This chain connects TRBV18 to TRBJ1-5, with a tentative D call TRBD1 (5 bases). The V and J ends lost 2 bases and 2 bases respectively, with 13 bases between them. This CDR3 comprises 16 residues. Germline CDR1 KGHSH, CDR2 LQKENI. CDR3 sequence (DNA): TGTGCCAGCTCACCAACCCGGAAACAGGGCAATCAGCCCCAGCATTTT. Translation: CASSPTRKQGNQPQHF.

This clone has more than one count but fewer than ten. The chain has TRBV4-1 and TRBJ2-7, with 8 nucleotides matching TRBD1. Germline loops: CDR1 MGHRA, CDR2 YSYEKL. V gave up 1 base and J gave up 3 bases; unmatched junction bases: 8. The CDR3 consists of 16 residues. The CDR3 spells CASSQGPGGQDYEQYF. The DNA for the CDR3 is TGCGCCAGCAGCCAAGGCCCCGGGGGACAGGACTACGAGCAGTACTTC.

This rearrangement joins TRBV29-1 to TRBJ2-5; possibly TRBD2 for D (5 bases). The V gene lost 7 bases and the J gene lost 5 bases, with 11 bases spanning the gap. This CDR3 region has 11 residues. Germline V CDR1 and CDR2: SQVTM, ANQGSEA. The CDR3 DNA follows: TGCAGCGCCGGACTGGGGGAGACCCAGTACTTC. Translation gives CSAGLGETQYF.

This clone was counted a few times. This chain links TRBV2 with TRBJ2-3; 10 bases line up with TRBD1. The CDR3 extends over 15 amino acids. From germline, CDR1 is SNHLY and CDR2 FYNNEI. The V gene end was trimmed by 5 bases and the J gene end by 6 bases; junction bases not matched to a gene: 8. Here the CDR3 DNA reads TGTGCCAGCAGTAGGGACAGGGGAGCTGAGGATACGCAGTATTTT. It translates to CASSRDRGAEDTQYF.

There are many counts of this clone. The chain employs TRBV28 and TRBJ1-5, with 7 nucleotides matching TRBD1. Germline lookup yields CDR1 MDHEN and CDR2 SYDVKM. This CDR3 spans 17 amino acids. Trimming removed 6 bases from V and 1 base from J; junction bases left unmatched: 12. The CDR3 nucleotides read TGTGCCAGCAGCTCCACCACCAGGGGGAGAAGCAATCAGCCCCAGCATTTT. This translates into CASSSTTRGRSNQPQHF.

This rearrangement joins TRBV10-2 to TRBJ2-3, with TRBD2 identical over 13 bases. The CDR3 contains 14 residues. Per the germline V gene, CDR1 is WSHSY and CDR2 is SAAADI. The trim removed 6 bases at V and 5 bases at J, leaving 2 bases unmatched. As DNA, the CDR3 is TGCGCCAGCAGGGGACTAGCGGGGAAAGATACGCAGTATTTT. This gives the protein CASRGLAGKDTQYF.

This clone was observed a few times. The chain has TRBV21-1 and TRBJ1-2; TRBD1, the D gene given by the table, was not confirmed from the DNA. TRBV21-1 is noted as a pseudogene. This CDR3 comprises 17 residues. CDR3 residues: CASSKQAGTETNYGYTF. CDR3 sequence (DNA): TGTGCCAGCAGCAAGCAAGCCGGGACAGAAACTAACTATGGCTACACCTTC.

J is TRBJ2-3 and V is TRBV5-4, with 8 bases that match TRBD1. The CDR3 sequence is 15 residues long. J lost 4 bases, V lost 4 bases, and 8 bases had no gene match. The germline CDR1 and CDR2 sequences are SGHNT and YYREEE (reference sequence). In DNA, the CDR3 is TGTGCCAGCAGCCATAAGAGACAGGGGTCAGATACGCAGTATTTT. It codes for CASSHKRQGSDTQYF.

There are a few counts of this clone. The chain uses TRBV25-1 and TRBJ1-5, with D perhaps TRBD1 (6 bases). V shed 2 bases and J shed 7 bases, with 15 bases lying between them. CDR1 is MGHDK and CDR2 is SYGVNS in the germline V gene. The CDR3 spans 15 residues. The CDR3 DNA is TGTGCCAGCAGTGAAGCGTCGGGGGGGGGCCAGCCCCAGCATTTT. Translating it yields CASSEASGGGQPQHF.

This clone was counted between two and nine times. The V call is TRBV30, the J call TRBJ1-4, with D tentatively TRBD1 (6 bases). V lost 4 bases to trimming and J lost 11 bases, with 14 bases between them. Germline V gene lookup returns CDR1 GTSNPN and CDR2 SVGIG (reference sequence). The CDR3 has 12 amino acids. The DNA for the CDR3 is TGTGCCTGGACCCAAAGGGGGGGGAAACTGTTTTTT. This codes for CAWTQRGGKLFF.

This clone came up a few times. This chain joins TRBV5-1 and TRBJ2-6; the D gene is possibly TRBD2 (5 bases). This CDR3 is built from 15 residues. With 0 bases removed from V and 3 bases from J, the gap between germline ends came to 7 bases. In germline, CDR1 is SGHRS, CDR2 YFSETQ. CDR3 region: CASSLGGSGANVLTF. As DNA, the CDR3 is TGCGCCAGCAGCTTGGGTGGGAGTGGGGCCAACGTCCTGACTTTC.

This clone was counted between two and nine times. This chain joins TRBV2 and TRBJ2-3; the D is unclear. The V end lost 8 bases, the J end lost 2 bases, and 11 bases lay between the germline ends. The length of the CDR3 is 13 residues. From germline, CDR1 is SNHLY and CDR2 FYNNEI. CDR3 loop: CASLGETTDTQYF. In nucleotides, the CDR3 is TGTGCCAGCCTAGGCGAGACCACAGATACGCAGTATTTT.